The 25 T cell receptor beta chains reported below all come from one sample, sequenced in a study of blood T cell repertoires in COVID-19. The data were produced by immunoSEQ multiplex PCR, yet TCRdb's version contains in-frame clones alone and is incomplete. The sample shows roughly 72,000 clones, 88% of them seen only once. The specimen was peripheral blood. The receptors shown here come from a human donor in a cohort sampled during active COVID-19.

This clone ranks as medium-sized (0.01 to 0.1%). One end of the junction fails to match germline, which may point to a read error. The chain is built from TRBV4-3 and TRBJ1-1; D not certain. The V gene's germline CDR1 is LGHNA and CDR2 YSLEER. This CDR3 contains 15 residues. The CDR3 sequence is CPSPRPGFVNTEAFF. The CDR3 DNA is TGCCCCAGCCCCCGACCCGGGTTCGTGAACACTGAAGCTTTCTTT.

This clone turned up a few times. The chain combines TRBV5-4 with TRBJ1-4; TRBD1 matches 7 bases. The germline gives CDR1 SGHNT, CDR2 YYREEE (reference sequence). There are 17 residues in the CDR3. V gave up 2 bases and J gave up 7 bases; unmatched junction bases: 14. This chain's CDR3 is CASSLPPGGGTVEKLFF. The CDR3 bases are TGTGCCAGCAGCTTACCCCCAGGGGGTGGGACCGTTGAAAAACTGTTTTTT.

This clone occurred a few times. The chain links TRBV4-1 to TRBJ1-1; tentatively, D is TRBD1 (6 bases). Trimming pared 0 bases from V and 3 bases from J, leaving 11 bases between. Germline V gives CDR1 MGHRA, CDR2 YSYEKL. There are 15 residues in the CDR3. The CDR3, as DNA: TGCGCCAGCAGCCAAGACGGGGGGCGGGACACTGAAGCTTTCTTT. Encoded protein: CASSQDGGRDTEAFF.

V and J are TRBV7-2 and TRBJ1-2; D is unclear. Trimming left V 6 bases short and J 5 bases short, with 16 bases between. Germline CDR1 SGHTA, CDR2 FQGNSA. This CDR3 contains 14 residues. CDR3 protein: CASSPPGVVYGYTF. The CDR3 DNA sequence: TGTGCCAGCAGTCCCCCCGGGGTAGTATATGGCTACACCTTC.

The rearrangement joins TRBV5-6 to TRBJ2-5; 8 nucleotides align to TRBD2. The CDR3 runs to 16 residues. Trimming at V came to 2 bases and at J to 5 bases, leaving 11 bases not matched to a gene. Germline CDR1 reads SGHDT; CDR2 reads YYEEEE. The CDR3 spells CASSFSLGTRRETQYF. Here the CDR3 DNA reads TGTGCCAGCAGCTTCTCTCTCGGGACTAGGAGGGAGACCCAGTACTTC.

The CDR3 coding sequence is TGCGCCAGCAGTGAGTCAGGACAGGGACGTAGCACAGATACGCAGTATTTT. This encodes CASSESGQGRSTDTQYF. The chain recombines TRBV10-2 with TRBJ2-3; TRBD1 matches 8 bases. The CDR3 is 17 amino acids. Germline loops: CDR1 WSHSY, CDR2 SAAADI. Trimming cost V 0 bases and J 0 bases; bases outside gene matches: 5.

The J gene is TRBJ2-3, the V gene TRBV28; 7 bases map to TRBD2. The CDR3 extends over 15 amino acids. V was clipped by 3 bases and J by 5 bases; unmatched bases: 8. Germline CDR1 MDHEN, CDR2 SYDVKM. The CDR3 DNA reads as TGTGCCAGCAGTTTTAAAGCGGGAAGTATAGATACGCAGTATTTT. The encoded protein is CASSFKAGSIDTQYF.

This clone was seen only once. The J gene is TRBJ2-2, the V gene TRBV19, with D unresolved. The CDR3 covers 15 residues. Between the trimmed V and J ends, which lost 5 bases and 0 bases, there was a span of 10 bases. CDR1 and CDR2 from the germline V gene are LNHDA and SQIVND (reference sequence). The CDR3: CASSSITANTGELFF. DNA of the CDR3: TGTGCCAGTAGTTCCATTACGGCGAACACCGGGGAGCTGTTTTTT. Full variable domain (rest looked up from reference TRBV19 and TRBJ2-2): DGGITQSPKYLFRKEGQNVTLSCEQNLNHDAMYWYRQDPGQGLRLIYYSQIVNDFQKGDIAEGYSVSREKKESFPLTVTSAQKNPTAFYLCASSSITANTGELFFGEGSRLTVL.

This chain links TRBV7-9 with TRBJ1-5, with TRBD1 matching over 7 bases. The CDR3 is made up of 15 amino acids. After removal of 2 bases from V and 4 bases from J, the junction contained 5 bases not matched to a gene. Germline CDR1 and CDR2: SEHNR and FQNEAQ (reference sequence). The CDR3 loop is CASSLMGTENQPQHF. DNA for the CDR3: TGTGCCAGCAGCTTAATGGGGACAGAAAATCAGCCCCAGCATTTT.

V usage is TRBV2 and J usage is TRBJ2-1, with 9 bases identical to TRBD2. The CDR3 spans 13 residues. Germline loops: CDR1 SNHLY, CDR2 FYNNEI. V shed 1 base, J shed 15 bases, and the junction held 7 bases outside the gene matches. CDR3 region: CASSEVASGKPFF. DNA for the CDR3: TGTGCCAGCAGTGAAGTGGCTAGCGGGAAACCGTTCTTC. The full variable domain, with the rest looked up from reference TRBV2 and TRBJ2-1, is EPEVTQTPSHQVTQMGQEVILRCVPISNHLYFYWYRQILGQKVEFLVSFYNNEISEKSEIFDDQFSVERPDGSNFTLKIRSTKLEDSAMYFCASSEVASGKPFFGPGTRLTVL.

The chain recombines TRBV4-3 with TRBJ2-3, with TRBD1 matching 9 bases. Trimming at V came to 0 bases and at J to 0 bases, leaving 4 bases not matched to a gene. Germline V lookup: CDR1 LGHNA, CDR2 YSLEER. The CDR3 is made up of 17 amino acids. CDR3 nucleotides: TGCGCCAGCAGCCAAGATGGGACAGGGAGCAGCACAGATACGCAGTATTTT. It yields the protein CASSQDGTGSSTDTQYF.

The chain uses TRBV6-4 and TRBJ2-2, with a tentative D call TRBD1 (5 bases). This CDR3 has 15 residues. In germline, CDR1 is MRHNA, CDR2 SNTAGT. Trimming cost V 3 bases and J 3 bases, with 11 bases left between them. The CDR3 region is CASSEGAADTGELFF. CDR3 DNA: TGTGCCAGCAGTGAAGGGGCAGCCGACACCGGGGAGCTGTTTTTT.

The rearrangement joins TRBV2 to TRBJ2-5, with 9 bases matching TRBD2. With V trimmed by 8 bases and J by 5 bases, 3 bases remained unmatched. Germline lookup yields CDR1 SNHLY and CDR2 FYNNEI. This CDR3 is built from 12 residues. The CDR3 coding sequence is TGTGCCAGCGGCGGGAGGGGGGAGACCCAGTACTTC. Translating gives CASGGRGETQYF.

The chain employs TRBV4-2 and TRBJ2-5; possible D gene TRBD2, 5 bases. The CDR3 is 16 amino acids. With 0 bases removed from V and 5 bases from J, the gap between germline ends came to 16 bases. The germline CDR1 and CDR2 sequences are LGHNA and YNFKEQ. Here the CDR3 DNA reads TGTGCCAGCAGCCAAGATTCCCTACTAGGCTCGGAGACCCAGTACTTC. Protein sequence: CASSQDSLLGSETQYF.

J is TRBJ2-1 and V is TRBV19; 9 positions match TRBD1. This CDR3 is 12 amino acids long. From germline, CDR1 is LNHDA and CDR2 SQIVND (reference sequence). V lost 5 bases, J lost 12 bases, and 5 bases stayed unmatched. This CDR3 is CASSPGQGRQFF. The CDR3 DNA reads TGTGCCAGTAGTCCGGGACAGGGCCGGCAGTTCTTC.

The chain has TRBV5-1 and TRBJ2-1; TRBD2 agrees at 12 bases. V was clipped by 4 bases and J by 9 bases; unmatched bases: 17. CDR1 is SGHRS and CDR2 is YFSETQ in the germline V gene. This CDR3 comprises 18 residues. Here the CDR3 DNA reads TGCGCCAGCAGCCCGCCGGGCACTAGCGGGAGGAATGTGGCTGAGCAGTTCTTC. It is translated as CASSPPGTSGRNVAEQFF.

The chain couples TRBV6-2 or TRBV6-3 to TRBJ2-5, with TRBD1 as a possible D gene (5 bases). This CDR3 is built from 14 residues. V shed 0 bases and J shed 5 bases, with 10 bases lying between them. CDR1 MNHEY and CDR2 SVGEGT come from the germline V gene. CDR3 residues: CASSYSSGLETQYF. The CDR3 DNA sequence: TGTGCCAGCAGTTACTCATCAGGGCTCGAGACCCAGTACTTC.

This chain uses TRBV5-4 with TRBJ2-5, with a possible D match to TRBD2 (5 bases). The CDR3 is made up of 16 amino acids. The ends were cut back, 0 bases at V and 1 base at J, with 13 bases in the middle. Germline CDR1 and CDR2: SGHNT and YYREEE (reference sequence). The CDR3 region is CASSLDAGPIQETQYF. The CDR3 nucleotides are TGTGCCAGCAGCTTGGACGCGGGTCCGATCCAAGAGACCCAGTACTTC. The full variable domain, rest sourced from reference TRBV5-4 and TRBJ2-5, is ETGVTQSPTHLIKTRGQQVTLRCSSQSGHNTVSWYQQALGQGPQFIFQYYREEENGRGNFPPRFSGLQFPNYSSELNVNALELDDSALYLCASSLDAGPIQETQYFGPGTRLLVL.

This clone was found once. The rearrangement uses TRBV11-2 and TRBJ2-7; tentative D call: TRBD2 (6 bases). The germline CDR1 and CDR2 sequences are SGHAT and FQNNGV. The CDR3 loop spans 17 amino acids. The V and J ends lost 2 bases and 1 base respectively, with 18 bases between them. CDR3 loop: CASSLLKRGSKSYEQYF. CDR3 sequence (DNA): TGTGCCAGCAGCTTATTGAAACGGGGGTCTAAGTCCTACGAGCAGTACTTC.

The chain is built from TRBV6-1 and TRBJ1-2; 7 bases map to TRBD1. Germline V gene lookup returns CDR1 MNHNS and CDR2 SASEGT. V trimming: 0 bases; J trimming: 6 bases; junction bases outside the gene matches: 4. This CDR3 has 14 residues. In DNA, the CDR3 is TGTGCCAGCAGTGAAGCGTCCAGGGGGGATGGCTACACCTTC. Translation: CASSEASRGDGYTF.

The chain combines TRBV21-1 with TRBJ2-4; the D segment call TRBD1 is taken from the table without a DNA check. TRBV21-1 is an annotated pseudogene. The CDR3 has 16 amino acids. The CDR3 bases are TGTGCCAGCAGCACACACAGGGGGCAGAGCAAAAACATTCAGTACTTC. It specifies CASSTHRGQSKNIQYF.

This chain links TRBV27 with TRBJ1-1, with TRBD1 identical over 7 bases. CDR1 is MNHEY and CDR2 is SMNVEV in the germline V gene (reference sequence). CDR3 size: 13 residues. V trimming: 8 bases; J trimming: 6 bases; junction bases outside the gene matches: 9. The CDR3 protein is CASGSRGSAEAFF. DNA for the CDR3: TGTGCCAGCGGGTCCAGGGGGAGTGCTGAAGCTTTCTTT.

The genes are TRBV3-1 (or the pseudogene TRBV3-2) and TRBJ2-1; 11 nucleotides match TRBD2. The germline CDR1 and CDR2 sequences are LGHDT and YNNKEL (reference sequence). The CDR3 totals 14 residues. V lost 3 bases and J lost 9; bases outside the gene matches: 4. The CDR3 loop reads CASSHLAGGREQFF. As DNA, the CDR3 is TGTGCCAGCAGCCACCTAGCGGGAGGTCGTGAGCAGTTCTTC.

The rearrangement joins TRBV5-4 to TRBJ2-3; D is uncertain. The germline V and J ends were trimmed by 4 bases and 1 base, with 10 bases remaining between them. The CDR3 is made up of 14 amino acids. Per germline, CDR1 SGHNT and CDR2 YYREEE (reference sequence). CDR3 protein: CASSERRGTDTQYF. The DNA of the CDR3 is TGTGCCAGCAGCGAACGCCGGGGCACAGATACGCAGTATTTT.

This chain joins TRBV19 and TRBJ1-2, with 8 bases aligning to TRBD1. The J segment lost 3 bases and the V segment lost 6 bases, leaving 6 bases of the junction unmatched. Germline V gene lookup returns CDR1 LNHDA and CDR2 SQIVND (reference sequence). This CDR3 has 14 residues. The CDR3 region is CASRTDRVDYGYTF. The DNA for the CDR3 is TGTGCCAGTAGGACGGACAGGGTAGACTATGGCTACACCTTC.